The 10 T cell receptor beta chains in this list originate from one sample, sequenced in a study of CD8 T cells in ankylosing spondylitis. TCRdb reprocessed the 5' RACE reads via MiXCR and lists one record per CDR3 protein. The table shows 150,000 to 200,000 distinct CDR3 sequences, with approximately 10% occurring only once. Sequencing input: blood, either unsorted or a sorted T cell fraction (not recorded which). The source is a male donor with ankylosing spondylitis or in good health (not recorded which).

This clonotype has a count of ten or more. This chain connects TRBV6-1 to TRBJ1-1, with D perhaps matching TRBD1 (5 bases). CDR1 is MNHNS, CDR2 SASEGT, per germline. This CDR3 spans 14 amino acids. V was cut by 6 bases and J by 5 bases, with 16 bases left in between. CDR3 protein: CASSREGKVTEAFF. The CDR3 DNA is TGTGCCAGCAGCAGGGAGGGAAAAGTTACTGAAGCTTTCTTT.

This clonotype occurred a few times. For the CDR3, the DNA is TGTGCCAGCAGCTTAGGGGCCGAGCGGAATCAAGAGACCCAGTACTTC. Amino acids: CASSLGAERNQETQYF. The chain joins TRBV11-3 to TRBJ2-5; maybe TRBD2 (5 bases). CDR1 SGHNT and CDR2 YENEEA come from the germline V gene. V was pared by 1 base and J by 2 bases, with 14 bases between. This CDR3 has 16 amino acids. The full variable domain, rest sourced from reference TRBV11-3 and TRBJ2-5, is EAGVVQSPRYKIIEKKQPVAFWCNPISGHNTLYWYLQNLGQGPELLIRYENEEAVDDSQLPKDRFSAERLKGVDSTLKIQPAELGDSAVYLCASSLGAERNQETQYFGPGTRLLVL.

This clonotype was observed at least ten times. The chain combines TRBV29-1 with TRBJ2-7; maybe TRBD1 (5 bases). The CDR3 is 13 amino acids. Germline V lookup: CDR1 SQVTM, CDR2 ANQGSEA. V shed 3 bases and J shed 5 bases, with 14 bases lying between them. CDR3 sequence: CSVEVNPRDEQYF. The CDR3 DNA follows: TGCAGCGTTGAGGTTAATCCCAGGGACGAGCAGTACTTC.

The table lists this clonotype with a few counts. J is TRBJ2-7 and V is TRBV5-1; 11 positions agree with TRBD2. The junction had 8 bases not matched to a gene; V was cut back by 4 bases and J by 5 bases. CDR1 is SGHRS, CDR2 YFSETQ, per germline. The CDR3 is 15 residues long. The CDR3 nucleotides are TGCGCCAGCAGCCATAATAGCGGGAGGGAGCACGAGCAGTACTTC. Protein sequence: CASSHNSGREHEQYF.

This clonotype was seen many times. V and J are TRBV12-5 and TRBJ2-1, with TRBD2 matching over 9 bases. There are 18 residues in the CDR3. The germline V gene encodes CDR1 LGHNT and CDR2 FRNRAP. V trimming: 2 bases; J trimming: 8 bases; junction bases outside the gene matches: 16. The DNA for the CDR3 is TGTGCTAGTGGTTTGCCTACCGCGGGAGGGCCCCAGCGCGATGAGCAGTTCTTC. It specifies CASGLPTAGGPQRDEQFF. The full variable domain, with the rest looked up from reference TRBV12-5 and TRBJ2-1, is DARVTQTPRHKVTEMGQEVTMRCQPILGHNTVFWYRQTMMQGLELLAYFRNRAPLDDSGMPKDRFSAEMPDATLATLKIQPSEPRDSAVYFCASGLPTAGGPQRDEQFFGPGTRLTVL.

This clonotype appeared many times. This chain joins TRBV7-8 and TRBJ1-1, with 7 bases aligning to TRBD1. Germline trimming cut 1 base from V and 7 bases from J; bases unmatched to any gene: 9. The germline CDR1 and CDR2 sequences are SGHVS and FQNEAQ. The CDR3 length is 15 residues. The CDR3 nucleotides are TGTGCCAGCAGCTTAGACCAAGGGGGCGGGAATGAAGCTTTCTTT. Amino acids: CASSLDQGGGNEAFF.

This clonotype was seen at least ten times. The chain has TRBV10-1 and TRBJ2-3, with D perhaps matching TRBD2 (6 bases). Germline CDR1 reads WNHNN; CDR2 reads SYGVQD (reference sequence). Trimming pared 6 bases from V and 1 base from J, leaving 11 bases between. The CDR3 is made up of 14 amino acids. CDR3 amino acids: CASRRWEGTDTQYF. CDR3 nucleotides: TGCGCCAGCAGGCGATGGGAGGGCACAGATACGCAGTATTTT.

This clonotype was seen only a few times. The chain employs TRBV15 and TRBJ1-5, with D unclear. Germline loops: CDR1 LNHNV, CDR2 YYDKDF (reference sequence). There are 16 residues in the CDR3. The V and J ends lost 0 bases and 0 bases respectively, with 9 bases between them. For the CDR3, the DNA is TGTGCCACCAGCAGAGATTACGGGGATAGCAATCAGCCCCAGCATTTT. Protein sequence: CATSRDYGDSNQPQHF.

There are many counts of this clonotype. This CDR3 reads CAVRRGGNTEAFF. Written as DNA, the CDR3 is TGTGCTGTCAGGCGGGGAGGGAACACTGAAGCTTTCTTT. The chain employs TRBV12-3 or TRBV12-4 and TRBJ1-1; D gene uncertain. This CDR3 is 13 amino acids long.

This clonotype came up many times. V and J are TRBV20-1 and TRBJ2-4, with unresolved D. The CDR3 totals 16 residues. Germline CDR1 and CDR2: DFQATT and SNEGSKA (reference sequence). The ends were cut back, 1 base at V and 0 bases at J, with 13 bases in the middle. CDR3 residues: CSARGPGQIAKNIQYF. CDR3 coding DNA: TGCAGTGCTAGAGGTCCGGGTCAAATAGCCAAAAACATTCAGTACTTC.